The TCR beta chain described here comes from a study of tumor and adjacent non-tumor tissue in lung cancer. Study in general: There were around 11 adenocarcinoma, a couple of squamous cell carcinoma and 1 small cell lung cancer cases. Aged about 30 to 85 years, patients included more than nine men and a few women with stage I to III disease. Notes on the study in general: In normal lung, the top 100 clones were significantly more dominant than in tumor. TCR diversity was significantly greater in tumor than normal lung tissue.

Three rounds of nested PCR, following a modified ARM-PCR protocol, produced the TCRbeta library. TCRdb itself ran the multiplex PCR reads through MiXCR, one entry per CDR3 protein. The sample lists 90,000 to 100,000 distinct CDR3 sequences, 80% occurring once. Only one count was recorded for this clonotype. Its matching antigen is unknown. At one of its ends the junction is not consistent with the germline gene, which may arise from a read error. The template was RNA from unsorted bulk tissue. More than 3 cm separated this lung sample from the edge of the tumor. Looked up from germline, CDR1 is SGHKS and CDR2 is YYEKEE (reference sequence). The CDR3 has 16 residues.

The chain joins TRBV5-5 to TRBJ2-1, with D possibly being TRBD2 (6 bases). The sequence was collected from a man in his 60s with small cell lung cancer. Input material: distant non-tumor lung tissue. The CDR3 sequence is CASIGLGRSSNNEQFF. The CDR3, as DNA: TGTGCCAGCATCGGTCTCGGGAGAAGCTCCAACAATGAGCAGTTCTTC.